This record looks at one T cell receptor (beta chain) sequence and its context. The data were taken from a study of blood T cell repertoires in COVID-19. Study overall: Samples representing acute and convalescent COVID-19 were sourced from the United States, Italy and Spain.

Only in-frame clones appear in the TCRdb table, and some are missing; sequencing was by immunoSEQ multiplex PCR. The table has roughly 80,000 clones, around 80% seen once. The CDR3 totals 13 residues. Germline CDR1 reads SQVTM; CDR2 reads ANQGSEA. J lost 1 base, V lost 1 base, and 0 bases had no gene match. Sequences were obtained from peripheral blood. The TCR originated in a woman in her sixties with acute or convalescent COVID-19. The chain carries TRBV29-1 and TRBJ2-7, with TRBD2 matching 8 bases. As DNA, the CDR3 is TGCAGCGTTGAAGCGGGAGGGTCCTACGAGCAGTACTTC. Encoded protein: CSVEAGGSYEQYF.